A selection of T cell receptor beta chains follows, all from one sample in a study of blood T cell repertoires in COVID-19. The data were produced by immunoSEQ multiplex PCR, yet TCRdb's version contains in-frame clones alone and is incomplete. This repertoire shows approximately 290,000 clones, about 90% found once; its top ten account for roughly 2%. Sequencing was done on a sample of peripheral blood. The receptors shown here come from a man aged 18 to 35 with active or convalescent COVID-19. Each CDR3 is given with its conserved first and last residue. The D gene is left open where the match is weak. Clone size is not always given. Where it is, it says once, few, many or a class for expanded clones.

D | J | size | V | CDR3 | DNA
TRBD1 | TRBJ1-1 | - | TRBV19 | CASTVGQGGVTEAFF | TGTGCCAGTACCGTGGGACAGGGAGGAGTCACTGAAGCTTTCTTT
- | TRBJ2-7 | - | TRBV5-1 | CASSLESGYSYEQYF | TGCGCCAGCAGCTTAGAGTCAGGGTACTCCTACGAGCAGTACTTC
- | TRBJ2-7 | - | TRBV6-6 | CASRVGTRVSYEQYF | TGTGCCAGCAGGGTTGGCACTAGAGTTTCCTACGAGCAGTACTTC
- | TRBJ1-1 | - | TRBV29-1 | CSVRDNMNTEAFF | TGCAGCGTTCGGGACAACATGAACACTGAAGCTTTCTTT
- | TRBJ2-2 | - | TRBV5-1 | CASSLAPVGGTGELFF | TGCGCCAGCAGCTTGGCCCCCGTGGGGGGCACCGGGGAGCTGTTTTTT
TRBD1 | TRBJ2-3 | - | TRBV28 | CASTTPLSGQGSDTQYF | TGTGCCAGCACCACACCACTTTCAGGACAGGGCTCAGATACGCAGTATTTT
TRBD2 | TRBJ2-3 | - | TRBV5-1 | CASSGGRSSTDTQYF | TGCGCCAGCAGCGGCGGGAGATCTAGCACAGATACGCAGTATTTT
TRBD1 | TRBJ1-4 | few | TRBV19 | CASSMGGQGSEKLFF | TGTGCCAGTAGTATGGGGGGACAGGGGAGTGAAAAACTGTTTTTT
TRBD1 | TRBJ2-5 | - | TRBV7-9 | CASNTPGTGRKKTQYF | TGTGCCAGCAACACCCCGGGGACAGGACGCAAGAAAACCCAGTACTTC
- | TRBJ1-5 | few | TRBV11-2 | CASSLERGADQPQHF | TGTGCCAGCAGCTTAGAACGGGGGGCGGATCAGCCCCAGCATTTT
TRBD1 | TRBJ1-2 | - | TRBV19 | CASRKGQGTNYGYTF | TGTGCCAGTAGGAAGGGACAGGGGACTAACTATGGCTACACCTTC
- | TRBJ2-7 | - | TRBV29-1 | CSVGASGLRDEQYF | TGCAGCGTGGGGGCATCGGGTCTTCGGGACGAGCAGTACTTC
- | TRBJ2-1 | - | TRBV6-4 | CASSDSGRNNEQFF | TGTGCCAGCAGTGACTCGGGGCGGAACAATGAGCAGTTCTTC
- | TRBJ1-2 | - | TRBV21-1 | CASSKALWSRTGPNYGYTF | TGTGCCAGCAGCAAAGCGCTTTGGAGCCGGACAGGCCCTAACTATGGCTACACCTTC
TRBD1 | TRBJ2-7 | - | TRBV9 | CASSAGTGGYEQYF | TGTGCCAGCAGCGCGGGGACAGGGGGCTACGAGCAGTACTTC
TRBD1 | TRBJ2-7 | - | TRBV28 | CASSSAGGRTYEQYF | TGTGCCAGCAGTTCTGCAGGGGGTCGAACCTACGAGCAGTACTTC
TRBD2 | TRBJ2-3 | - | TRBV3-1/TRBV3-2 | CASSLRAISRDYPPDTQYF | TGTGCCAGCAGCCTGCGGGCCATATCAAGGGACTACCCCCCGGATACGCAGTATTTT
TRBD1 | TRBJ1-1 | - | TRBV7-8 | CASSLAFRDRALGTEAFF | TGTGCCAGCAGCTTAGCTTTCCGGGACAGGGCCCTGGGGACTGAAGCTTTCTTT
TRBD1 | TRBJ1-2 | - | TRBV5-1 | CASSRTTGVGYGYTF | TGCGCCAGCAGCCGAACTACAGGGGTGGGCTATGGCTACACCTTC
- | TRBJ2-5 | - | TRBV21-1 | CASSKGPGLNGETQYF | TGTGCCAGCAGCAAAGGGCCTGGGCTCAACGGAGAGACCCAGTACTTC
TRBD1 | TRBJ2-7 | - | TRBV15 | CATSSDTRRQGRNEQYF | TGTGCCACCAGCAGTGATACCCGCAGACAGGGGAGGAACGAGCAGTACTTC
TRBD1 | TRBJ2-2 | once | TRBV7-9 | CASSSDRGGKTGELFF | TGTGCCAGCAGCTCAGACAGGGGTGGGAAGACCGGGGAGCTGTTTTTT
TRBD1 | TRBJ2-1 | - | TRBV14 | CASSPPGQTTYNEQFF | TGTGCCAGCAGCCCCCCGGGACAGACTACCTACAATGAGCAGTTCTTC
- | TRBJ2-5 | - | TRBV19 | CASSIAGQISETQYF | TGTGCCAGTAGTATAGCCGGCCAAATTAGCGAGACCCAGTACTTC
- | TRBJ1-2 | - | TRBV27 | CASSRGPLGGYTF | TGTGCCAGCAGCAGGGGTCCCCTGGGTGGCTACACCTTC
TRBD2 | TRBJ2-1 | - | TRBV5-1 | CASSFGAVGLAGDGNEQFF | TGCGCCAGCAGCTTTGGGGCCGTCGGACTAGCGGGGGACGGCAATGAGCAGTTCTTC
- | TRBJ1-1 | - | TRBV7-9 | CASSFDSNTEAFF | TGTGCCAGCAGCTTTGACAGTAACACTGAAGCTTTCTTT
TRBD1 | TRBJ2-7 | - | TRBV28 | CASRYRGHEQYF | TGTGCCAGCAGATACAGGGGCCACGAGCAGTACTTC
TRBD1 | TRBJ2-7 | - | TRBV15 | CATSGGTGGNYEQYF | TGTGCCACCAGCGGAGGGACAGGGGGTAACTACGAGCAGTACTTC
TRBD1 | TRBJ1-4 | - | TRBV18 | CATSTDRTTNEKLFF | TGTGCCACCTCGACGGACAGGACAACTAATGAAAAACTGTTTTTT
TRBD1 | TRBJ2-2 | once | TRBV6-6 | CASSWTGGNTGELFF | TGTGCCAGCAGTTGGACAGGGGGTAACACCGGGGAGCTGTTTTTT
- | TRBJ2-1 | - | TRBV19 | CASSWRLGDHNEQFF | TGTGCCAGTAGCTGGCGGCTAGGTGACCACAATGAGCAGTTCTTC
- | TRBJ1-4 | - | TRBV3-1/TRBV3-2 | CASSPLVGGREKLFF | TGTGCCAGCAGCCCGCTGGTTGGGGGCCGTGAAAAACTGTTTTTT
- | TRBJ2-7 | - | TRBV7-2 | CASSLGLGLSSEQYF | TGTGCCAGCAGCTTAGGACTGGGGCTATCCAGCGAGCAGTACTTC
- | TRBJ1-1 | - | TRBV28 | CASSPLVANTEAFF | TGTGCCAGCAGTCCTCTAGTGGCGAACACTGAAGCTTTCTTT
- | TRBJ1-5 | few | TRBV19 | CASSPMTLGPNQPQHF | TGTGCCAGTAGTCCTATGACCCTGGGCCCCAATCAGCCCCAGCATTTT
TRBD2 | TRBJ2-1 | - | TRBV7-6 | CASSLVGVAGVYNEQFF | TGTGCCAGCAGCTTAGTCGGGGTAGCGGGAGTCTACAATGAGCAGTTCTTC
TRBD2 | TRBJ2-3 | - | TRBV4-1 | CASSQELAGYTDTQYF | TGCGCCAGCAGCCAGGAGCTAGCGGGATACACAGATACGCAGTATTTT
TRBD1 | TRBJ2-3 | once | TRBV9 | CASSVRGRRTDTQYF | TGTGCCAGCAGCGTCAGGGGGCGCCGCACAGATACGCAGTATTTT
TRBD2 | TRBJ2-7 | once | TRBV2 | CASKVGGTTGLDKYF | TGTGCCAGCAAAGTGGGGGGGACGACCGGGCTAGATAAGTACTTC
TRBD2 | TRBJ2-5 | - | TRBV11-2 | CASSLGLADQETQYF | TGTGCCAGCAGCTTAGGACTAGCCGACCAAGAGACCCAGTACTTC
TRBD1 | TRBJ1-4 | - | TRBV7-8 | CASSLEGTGFRRLFF | TGTGCCAGCAGCTTAGAAGGGACAGGGTTCCGAAGGCTGTTTTTT
- | TRBJ1-4 | - | TRBV6-5 | CASSRGKSGEKLFF | TGTGCCAGCAGTCGAGGGAAGTCCGGTGAAAAACTGTTTTTT
- | TRBJ2-1 | - | TRBV27 | CAISTRAVDEQFF | TGTGCCATTTCGACTAGAGCGGTTGATGAGCAGTTCTTC
- | TRBJ2-3 | - | TRBV2 | CASSDEQGGAFTDTQYF | TGTGCCAGCAGTGACGAACAAGGGGGGGCTTTCACAGATACGCAGTATTTT
TRBD1 | TRBJ2-4 | - | TRBV19 | CASSLQSTGQNIQYF | TGTGCCAGTAGCCTTCAATCGACAGGGCAGAACATTCAGTACTTC
TRBD1 | TRBJ1-2 | - | TRBV6-5 | CASMSGQSYGYTF | TGTGCCAGCATGTCGGGACAGAGCTATGGCTACACCTTC
- | TRBJ1-1 | - | TRBV6-5 | CASRIRVMNTEAFF | TGTGCCAGCCGCATAAGAGTCATGAACACTGAAGCTTTCTTT
- | TRBJ1-3 | - | TRBV9 | CASSVDREEGNTIYF | TGTGCCAGCAGCGTAGACAGGGAAGAAGGAAACACCATATATTTT
TRBD2 | TRBJ2-1 | - | TRBV11-2 | CASSLDRTSASYNEQFF | TGTGCCAGCAGCTTAGATAGGACTAGCGCCTCCTACAATGAGCAGTTCTTC
TRBD1 | TRBJ1-2 | once | TRBV5-1 | CASSSGSAGTGEGGYTF | TGCGCCAGCAGCTCCGGCTCCGCCGGGACAGGTGAGGGTGGCTACACCTTC
- | TRBJ2-7 | - | TRBV5-1 | CASSQNRMGSYEQYF | TGCGCCAGCAGCCAAAACAGGATGGGATCCTACGAGCAGTACTTC
TRBD1 | TRBJ1-5 | - | TRBV24-1 | CATSDPDRDSNQPQHF | TGTGCCACCAGTGATCCGGACAGGGATAGCAATCAGCCCCAGCATTTT
- | TRBJ2-6 | - | TRBV9 | CASSAVGANVLTF | TGTGCCAGCAGCGCCGTTGGGGCCAACGTCCTGACTTTC
- | TRBJ2-6 | - | TRBV7-9 | CASSSYEEATSSGANVLTF | TGTGCCAGCAGCTCCTACGAGGAGGCGACTTCCTCGGGGGCCAACGTCCTGACTTTC
- | TRBJ1-2 | once | TRBV14 | CASSHDRTNYGYTF | TGTGCCAGCAGCCACGACAGGACAAACTATGGCTACACCTTC
TRBD2 | TRBJ2-7 | - | TRBV6-5 | CASSFSGTNYEQYF | TGTGCCAGCAGTTTTAGCGGGACGAACTACGAGCAGTACTTC
- | TRBJ1-3 | - | TRBV27 | CASKTSSGNTIYF | TGTGCCAGCAAAACTTCCTCTGGAAACACCATATATTTT
TRBD2 | TRBJ2-7 | few | TRBV6-6 | CASSYLAGEGYEQYF | TGTGCCAGCAGTTACTTAGCGGGAGAGGGCTACGAGCAGTACTTC